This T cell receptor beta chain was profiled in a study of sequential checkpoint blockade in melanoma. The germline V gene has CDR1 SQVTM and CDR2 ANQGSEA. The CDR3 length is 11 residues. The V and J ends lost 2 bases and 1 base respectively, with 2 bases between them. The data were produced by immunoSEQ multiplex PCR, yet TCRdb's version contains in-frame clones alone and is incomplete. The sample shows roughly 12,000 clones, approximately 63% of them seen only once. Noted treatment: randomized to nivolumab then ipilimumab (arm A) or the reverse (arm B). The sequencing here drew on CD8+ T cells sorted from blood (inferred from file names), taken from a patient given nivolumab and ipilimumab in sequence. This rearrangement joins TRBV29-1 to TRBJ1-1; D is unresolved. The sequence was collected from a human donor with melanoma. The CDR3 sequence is CSVEQNTEAFF. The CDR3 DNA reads TGCAGCGTTGAACAGAACACTGAAGCTTTCTTT.